This T cell receptor beta chain comes out of a study of siplizumab effects on memory and regulatory T cells. Regarding the study as a whole: A major contribution to the alloresponse seemed to be made by naive T cells, which seemed more diverse than memory cells. The study found that siplizumab significantly reduced alloreactive sequences traceable to unstimulated CD4+ memory cells.

Worth noting for this clone: Antigen specificity is unknown.

The CDR3 extends over 17 amino acids. The ends lost 0 bases at V and 4 bases at J; junction bases unmatched: 11. CDR1 is LGHNT, CDR2 FRNRAP, per germline. It was about 10^5 TCR templates that were assayed per sample. Profiled with immunoSEQ multiplex PCR; TCRdb holds only in-frame clones, not every one. The sample yields about 100,000 clones, about 91% seen once. The chain uses TRBV12-5 and TRBJ1-2, with 7 bases aligning to TRBD1. The sequenced sample consisted of Tregs sorted from blood. This sequence was found in a human donor in good health. CDR3 in amino acids: CASGLVLNAGGAYGYTF. The CDR3 DNA is TGTGCTAGTGGTTTGGTACTTAACGCAGGGGGTGCCTATGGCTACACCTTC.